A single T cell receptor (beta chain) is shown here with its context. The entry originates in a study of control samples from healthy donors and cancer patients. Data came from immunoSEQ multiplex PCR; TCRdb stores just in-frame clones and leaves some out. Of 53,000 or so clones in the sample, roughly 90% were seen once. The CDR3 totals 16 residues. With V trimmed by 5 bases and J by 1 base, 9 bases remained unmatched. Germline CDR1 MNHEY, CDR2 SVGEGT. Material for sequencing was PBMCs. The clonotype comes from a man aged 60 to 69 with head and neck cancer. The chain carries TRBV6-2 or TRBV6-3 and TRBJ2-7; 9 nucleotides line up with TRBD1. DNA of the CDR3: TGTGCCAGCAGTACTCCGGGACAGGGTCGGTCCTACGAGCAGTACTTC. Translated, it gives CASSTPGQGRSYEQYF.